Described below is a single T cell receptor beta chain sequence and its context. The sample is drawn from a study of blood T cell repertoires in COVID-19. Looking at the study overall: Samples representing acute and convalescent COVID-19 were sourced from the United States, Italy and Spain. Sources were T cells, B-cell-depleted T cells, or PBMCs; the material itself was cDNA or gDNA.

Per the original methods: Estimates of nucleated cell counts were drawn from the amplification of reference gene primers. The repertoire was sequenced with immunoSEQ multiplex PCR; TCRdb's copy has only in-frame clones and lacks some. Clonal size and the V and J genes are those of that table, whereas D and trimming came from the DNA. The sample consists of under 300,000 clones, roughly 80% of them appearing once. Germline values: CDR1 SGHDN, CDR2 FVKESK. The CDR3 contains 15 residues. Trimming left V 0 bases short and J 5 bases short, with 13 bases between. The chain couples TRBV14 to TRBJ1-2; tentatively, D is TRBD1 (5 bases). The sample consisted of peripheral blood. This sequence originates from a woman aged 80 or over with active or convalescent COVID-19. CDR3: CASSQDGIGVYGYTF. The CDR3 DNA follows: TGTGCCAGCAGCCAAGATGGAATAGGGGTTTATGGCTACACCTTC.